This TCR beta chain was recovered during a study of T cell repertoires in cytomegalovirus infection. Study-level findings and limits: Cumulative frequency (of public TCR beta family members) identified carriers of CMV plus the relevant HLA.

Looked up from germline, CDR1 is SGHRS and CDR2 is YFSETQ. The V end was cut by 5 bases, the J end by 0 bases, with 8 bases between. CDR3 length: 13 amino acids. A single record per CDR3 protein comes from TCRdb applying MiXCR to the reads. The profile covers 97,000 or so distinct CDR3 sequences, with more than 15% appearing a single time and approximately 7.9% taken by the ten largest. This clonotype appeared a few times. Its antigen is still unknown. The sequence was collected from a human donor in good health (CMV status not recorded). Some clones in this sample may be carry-over from other donors' samples. V gene TRBV5-1 combines with J gene TRBJ1-1; D remains ambiguous. Sequenced sample: PBMCs. The DNA of the CDR3 is TGCGCCAGCAGAAGGGTGGTGAACACTGAAGCTTTCTTT. It is translated as CASRRVVNTEAFF.